This is a list of T cell receptor beta chains from one sample in a study of post-analysis software for immune sequencing data. A single record per CDR3 protein comes from TCRdb applying MiXCR to the PCR reads. In the table there are more than 450,000 distinct CDR3 sequences, under 40% of which are singletons. Sequencing was carried out using blood. Source of these receptors: a girl aged 2-17 years with multiple sclerosis. Each CDR3 is given with its conserved first and last residue. A D gene is named only where the DNA matches it firmly. Rows may omit the clone size; those that give it use once, few, many or a size class.

d_gene: .; v_gene: TRBV29-1; j_gene: TRBJ2-1; abundance: .; CDR3nt: TGCAGCGTTCTCCCAGGGATGGGTGAGCAGTTCTTC; CDR3aa: CSVLPGMGEQFF
d_gene: TRBD2; v_gene: TRBV20-1; j_gene: TRBJ2-1; abundance: few; CDR3nt: TGCAGTGCTAACCTTCCCTTTAGCGGGGGAACCTACAATGAGCAGTTCTTC; CDR3aa: CSANLPFSGGTYNEQFF
d_gene: .; v_gene: TRBV6-5; j_gene: TRBJ2-3; abundance: .; CDR3nt: TGTGCCAGCACAGGGCAAACGCGAGATACGCAGTATTTT; CDR3aa: CASTGQTRDTQYF
d_gene: .; v_gene: TRBV12-5; j_gene: TRBJ2-4; abundance: .; CDR3nt: TGTGCTAGTGGTTTGTTGGGGGACTTGGAGTACTTC; CDR3aa: CASGLLGDLEYF
d_gene: TRBD1; v_gene: TRBV5-1; j_gene: TRBJ1-2; abundance: few; CDR3nt: TGCGCCAGCAGCTTGGAGGGGACAGACTATGGCTACACCTTC; CDR3aa: CASSLEGTDYGYTF
d_gene: .; v_gene: TRBV7-9; j_gene: TRBJ2-1; abundance: .; CDR3nt: TGTGCCAGCATCCCTCAATGGGCCCAGAATGGGCAGTTCTTC; CDR3aa: CASIPQWAQNGQFF
d_gene: TRBD2; v_gene: TRBV5-1; j_gene: TRBJ2-1; abundance: .; CDR3nt: TGCGCCAGCAGCATTACCGGGACTAGCTCCTACAATGAGCAGTTCTTC; CDR3aa: CASSITGTSSYNEQFF
d_gene: TRBD2; v_gene: TRBV20-1; j_gene: TRBJ2-3; abundance: .; CDR3nt: TGCAGTGCTAGAGATTGGGGCGGGGGAGATACGCAGTATTTT; CDR3aa: CSARDWGGGDTQYF
d_gene: .; v_gene: TRBV29-1; j_gene: TRBJ1-2; abundance: .; CDR3nt: TGCAGCGTTGACGGGGCGAACTATGGCTACACCTTC; CDR3aa: CSVDGANYGYTF
d_gene: TRBD2; v_gene: TRBV27; j_gene: TRBJ2-1; abundance: many; CDR3nt: TGTGCCAGCAGTTGGACGGGGGGGCTTGGGAATGAGCAGTTCTTC; CDR3aa: CASSWTGGLGNEQFF
d_gene: TRBD1; v_gene: TRBV28; j_gene: TRBJ2-5; abundance: few; CDR3nt: TGTGCCAGCAGCCAACCCGGGACAGGGGGCTCTGACGGGGAGACCCAGTACTTC; CDR3aa: CASSQPGTGGSDGETQYF
d_gene: .; v_gene: TRBV5-1; j_gene: TRBJ1-2; abundance: .; CDR3nt: TGCGCCAGCAGCTTGGGACGGTCACAGGGTGTATATGGCTACACCTTC; CDR3aa: CASSLGRSQGVYGYTF
d_gene: TRBD1; v_gene: TRBV7-2; j_gene: TRBJ2-5; abundance: few; CDR3nt: TGTGCCAGCAGCTTAGGCTTTCTACAGGGGGCCCGGGAGACCCAGTACTTC; CDR3aa: CASSLGFLQGARETQYF
d_gene: .; v_gene: TRBV5-1; j_gene: TRBJ1-6; abundance: few; CDR3nt: TGCGCCAGCAGCATACCCGGGACGGAGAATTCACCCCTCCACTTT; CDR3aa: CASSIPGTENSPLHF
d_gene: .; v_gene: TRBV7-9; j_gene: TRBJ1-5; abundance: few; CDR3nt: TGTGCCAGCAGCTTAGCGAATCAGCCCCAGCATTTT; CDR3aa: CASSLANQPQHF
d_gene: .; v_gene: TRBV19; j_gene: TRBJ1-1; abundance: .; CDR3nt: TGTACCAGTAGTAGGGGGGCGTTGAACACTGAAGCTTTCTTT; CDR3aa: CTSSRGALNTEAFF
d_gene: .; v_gene: TRBV20-1; j_gene: TRBJ2-1; abundance: few; CDR3nt: TGCAGTGCTAGAGATCCGGGGAGCTCCTACAATGAGCAGTTCTTC; CDR3aa: CSARDPGSSYNEQFF
d_gene: .; v_gene: TRBV6-6; j_gene: TRBJ2-5; abundance: few; CDR3nt: TGTGCCAGCAGTTACCGACAGACGGAGACCCAGTACTTC; CDR3aa: CASSYRQTETQYF
d_gene: TRBD1; v_gene: TRBV29-1; j_gene: TRBJ2-1; abundance: .; CDR3nt: TGCAGCGTTGCCGGGGACAGGGAGCACAATGAGCAGTTCTTC; CDR3aa: CSVAGDREHNEQFF
d_gene: .; v_gene: TRBV29-1; j_gene: TRBJ2-3; abundance: few; CDR3nt: TGCAGCGTTGAGAAGAGACGCACAGATACGCAGTATTTT; CDR3aa: CSVEKRRTDTQYF
d_gene: TRBD1; v_gene: TRBV10-3; j_gene: TRBJ1-1; abundance: .; CDR3nt: TGTGCCATCAGTGGCGGGACAGTGAACACTGAAGCTTTCTTT; CDR3aa: CAISGGTVNTEAFF
d_gene: .; v_gene: TRBV20-1; j_gene: TRBJ1-2; abundance: .; CDR3nt: TGCAGTGCTAGGGCGACGGGCTATGGCTACACCTTC; CDR3aa: CSARATGYGYTF
d_gene: TRBD1; v_gene: TRBV6-1; j_gene: TRBJ1-5; abundance: few; CDR3nt: TGTGCCAGCAGTCGACCAAATCCGGGACAGGGTGGGAGTCAGCCCCAGCATTTT; CDR3aa: CASSRPNPGQGGSQPQHF
d_gene: .; v_gene: TRBV5-6; j_gene: TRBJ1-2; abundance: .; CDR3nt: TGTGCCAGCACCTTATTAGCAGACATCTTACGCTACACCTTC; CDR3aa: CASTLLADILRYTF
d_gene: .; v_gene: TRBV7-3; j_gene: TRBJ2-7; abundance: .; CDR3nt: TGTGCCAGCAGCTTAGTCCCCCGGACAGCAGGGTTGGCGCAGTACTTC; CDR3aa: CASSLVPRTAGLAQYF
d_gene: TRBD1; v_gene: TRBV5-1; j_gene: TRBJ1-4; abundance: .; CDR3nt: TGCGCCAGCACCCGACAGGGGCCTTCAGAAAAACGGTTTTTT; CDR3aa: CASTRQGPSEKRFF
d_gene: .; v_gene: TRBV25-1; j_gene: TRBJ2-1; abundance: .; CDR3nt: TGTGCCAGCACAGGGGGGAGAGGTGAGCAGTTCTTC; CDR3aa: CASTGGRGEQFF